This TCR beta chain was profiled in a study of cytomegalovirus exposure and HLA in healthy donors. Whole-study results and caveats: In a later analysis, at a false discovery rate of 0.05, approximately 15,000 TCR beta sequences matched HLA alleles. Segments of the TCR beta V type were, in most cases, productive about 87% or about 30% of the time in an earlier analysis. As a later analysis showed, several of the most significant clusters appeared to be linked to common viral pathogens.

The CDR3 has 16 residues. V shed 1 base and J 7 bases; nucleotides not matched to a gene: 7. Germline V gene data show CDR1 as MGHRA and CDR2 as YSYEKL. The PCR had 60 Vbeta and 13 Jbeta primers. As originally analysed: In a later analysis, the count reached tens of millions of unique TCR beta chains, with roughly 9.9 million shared. Generated by immunoSEQ multiplex PCR, the TCRdb table keeps only in-frame clones and is missing some. The DNA was the basis for D and trimming; V, J and clone size are from that table. The sample lists about 130,000 clones, about 80% occurring once. This clone was detected once. The target antigen is unknown.

Specimen: PBMCs. The chain carries TRBV4-1 and TRBJ2-1; 10 bases match TRBD1. The TCR comes from a man aged 25 to 40 in good health and CMV-seropositive. In DNA, the CDR3 is TGCGCCAGCAGCCAAGTTTGGGGACAGGGGTTGAATGAGCAGTTCTTC. Its translation is CASSQVWGQGLNEQFF.